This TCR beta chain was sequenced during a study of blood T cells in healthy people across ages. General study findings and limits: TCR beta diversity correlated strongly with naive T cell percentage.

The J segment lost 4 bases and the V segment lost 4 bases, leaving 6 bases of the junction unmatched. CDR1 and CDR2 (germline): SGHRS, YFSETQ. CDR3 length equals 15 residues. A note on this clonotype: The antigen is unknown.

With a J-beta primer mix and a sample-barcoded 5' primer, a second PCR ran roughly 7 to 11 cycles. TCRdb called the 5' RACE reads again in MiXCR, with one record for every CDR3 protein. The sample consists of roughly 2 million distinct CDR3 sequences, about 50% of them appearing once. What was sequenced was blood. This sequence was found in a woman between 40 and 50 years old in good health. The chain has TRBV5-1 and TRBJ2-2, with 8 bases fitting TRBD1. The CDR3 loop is CASSPNRGATGELFF. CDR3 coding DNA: TGCGCCAGCAGCCCTAACAGGGGGGCCACCGGGGAGCTGTTTTTT.